This TCR beta chain was retrieved from a study of CD8 T cells in ankylosing spondylitis. About this clonotype: Its antigen is as yet unknown.

It was by quantitative 5'-RACE with molecular barcodes that TCR beta libraries were made. TCRdb analysed the 5' RACE reads with MiXCR anew, one entry per CDR3 protein. The repertoire has 700,000 or so distinct CDR3 sequences, roughly 19% of them found once; the top ten carry approximately 18%. Deletions cut 7 bases from V and 0 bases from J, with 19 bases between. From germline, CDR1 is LNHDA and CDR2 SQIVND (reference sequence). The CDR3 consists of 17 residues. Study-wide findings and caveats: Typical of ankylosing spondylitis blood, it appeared, was a TCR beta motif of eight highly homologous variants. Disease-linked clones displayed a CD8+ phenotype and appeared relatively rarely in peripheral blood. In reactive arthritis synovial fluid and blood, some motif variants had been reported before.

Sequencing was done on a sample of blood, either unsorted or a sorted T cell fraction (not recorded which). V is TRBV19 and J is TRBJ2-4, with D possibly TRBD1 on 6 matching bases. This clonotype was sampled from a male donor with ankylosing spondylitis. The CDR3 sequence is CASMGRTGSQAKNIQYF. As DNA, the CDR3 is TGTGCCAGTATGGGACGAACAGGGTCTCAAGCCAAAAACATTCAGTACTTC.